This T cell receptor (beta chain) appears in the sequencing data of a study of shared clonotypes between healthy human individuals. The overall study: Sampling drew on donors who were a couple of women and three men aged 18 to 49.

Some clones are missing from TCRdb's copy, which holds only in-frame ones; the method was immunoSEQ multiplex PCR. This sample yields about 480,000 clones, of which 79% are seen a single time; 13% belongs to the top ten. A word on this clone: The antigen remains undetermined.

Healthy and HIV-negative, the adult donors had no recent acute infections or vaccinations. Study-level findings and limits: It was anticipated that sequencing depth would influence how many clonotypes donors shared. Owing to a small donor count, the genetic and exposure-history diversity represented was limited.

This clonotype was obtained from a middle-aged woman in good health. Some clones in this sample may be carry-over from other donors' samples. The sample taken for sequencing was PBMCs.

This CDR3 reads CATSRDRAGELFF. The CDR3 region has the DNA TGTGCCACCAGCCGGGACAGGGCCGGGGAGCTGTTTTTT. This sequence joins TRBV15 and TRBJ2-2; 9 nucleotides match TRBD1. Germline V CDR1 and CDR2: LNHNV, YYDKDF (reference sequence). CDR3 length: 13 residues. Losses at the gene ends were 5 bases for V and 6 bases for J; bases not matched to a gene: 1.